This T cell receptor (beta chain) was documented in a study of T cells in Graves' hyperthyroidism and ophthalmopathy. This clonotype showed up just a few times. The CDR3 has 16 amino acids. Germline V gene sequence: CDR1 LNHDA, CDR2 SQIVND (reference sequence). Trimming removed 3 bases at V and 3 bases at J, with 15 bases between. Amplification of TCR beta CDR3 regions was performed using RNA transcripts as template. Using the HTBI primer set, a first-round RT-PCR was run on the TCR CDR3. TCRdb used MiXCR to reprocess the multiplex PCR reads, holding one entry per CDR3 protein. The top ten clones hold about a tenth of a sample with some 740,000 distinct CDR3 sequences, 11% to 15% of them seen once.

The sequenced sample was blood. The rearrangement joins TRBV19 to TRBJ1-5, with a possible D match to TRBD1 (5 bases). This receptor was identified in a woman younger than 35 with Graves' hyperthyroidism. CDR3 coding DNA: TGTGCCAGTAGTATGAACCTTGTACAGGCCAATCAGCCCCAGCATTTT. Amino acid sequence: CASSMNLVQANQPQHF. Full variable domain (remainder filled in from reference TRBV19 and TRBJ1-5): DGGITQSPKYLFRKEGQNVTLSCEQNLNHDAMYWYRQDPGQGLRLIYYSQIVNDFQKGDIAEGYSVSREKKESFPLTVTSAQKNPTAFYLCASSMNLVQANQPQHFGDGTRLSIL.